What follows are 14 T cell receptor beta chains derived from one specimen sequenced in a study of cytomegalovirus exposure and HLA in healthy donors. Amplification used 60 Vbeta primers and 13 Jbeta primers. The assay was immunoSEQ multiplex PCR, and TCRdb's table has in-frame clones only and misses some. The sample records over 110,000 clones, roughly 80% being singletons. The sample was PBMCs. The receptors stem from a female donor in good health and CMV-seronegative.

The sample holds a few counts of this clone. J is TRBJ1-2 and V is TRBV7-3; unclear D gene. The CDR3 is made up of 14 amino acids. Germline V gives CDR1 SGHTA, CDR2 FQGTGA. Trimming cost V 2 bases and J 4 bases, with 11 bases left between them. CDR3 in amino acids: CASSLVEGFYGYTF. CDR3 sequence (DNA): TGTGCCAGCAGCTTAGTTGAGGGATTCTATGGCTACACCTTC.

J is TRBJ2-1 and V is TRBV25-1; D unclear. V shed 1 base and J shed 8 bases, with 6 bases lying between them. The CDR3 has 12 residues. From germline, CDR1 is MGHDK and CDR2 SYGVNS. CDR3 amino acids: CASSESVDEQFF. The CDR3 nucleotides are TGTGCCAGCAGTGAATCAGTGGATGAGCAGTTCTTC.

The chain couples TRBV2 to TRBJ2-1, with 13 bases identical to TRBD2. Germline V CDR1 and CDR2: SNHLY, FYNNEI. Trimming took 11 bases from V and 7 from J; bases not matched to a gene: 14. This CDR3 region has 16 residues. The DNA of the CDR3 is TGTGCCGGCCGACGTTGGACTAGCGGGAGTGGGAATGAGCAGTTCTTC. It specifies CAGRRWTSGSGNEQFF.

In this sample, this clone turned up a few times. The CDR3 nucleotides are TGCGCCAGCAGCTTAGGACAGCTAGGAAACACCATATATTTT. Protein product: CASSLGQLGNTIYF. The V gene is TRBV5-1, the J gene TRBJ1-3; a weak D match, TRBD1 (6 bases). Germline loops: CDR1 SGHRS, CDR2 YFSETQ. V shed 2 bases and J shed 4 bases, with 10 bases lying between them. The CDR3 spans 14 residues.

The rearrangement uses TRBV2 and TRBJ1-5, with D maybe TRBD1 (6 bases). The CDR3 covers 17 residues. Per the germline V gene, CDR1 is SNHLY and CDR2 is FYNNEI. V was pared by 1 base and J by 0 bases, with 13 bases between. The CDR3 reads CASSEERQVLSNQPQHF. CDR3 nucleotides: TGTGCCAGCAGTGAAGAACGACAGGTACTTAGCAATCAGCCCCAGCATTTT.

V usage is TRBV29-1 and J usage is TRBJ2-7, with 9 nucleotides matching TRBD1. The ends lost 0 bases at V and 7 bases at J; junction bases unmatched: 16. The CDR3 consists of 17 residues. CDR1 is SQVTM, CDR2 ANQGSEA, per germline. As DNA, the CDR3 is TGCAGCGTTGAAGACGGGGGTCCGGGACAGGGAGTTTGGGAGCAGTACTTC. It codes for CSVEDGGPGQGVWEQYF.

The rearrangement uses TRBV2 and TRBJ2-1, with D possibly matching TRBD2 (6 bases). V was cut by 2 bases and J by 7 bases, with 15 bases left in between. The CDR3 length is 15 residues. CDR1 is SNHLY and CDR2 is FYNNEI in the germline V gene. The CDR3 region has the DNA TGTGCCAGCAGTGAACAGGACTACCGAATGAATGAGCAGTTCTTC. Its translation: CASSEQDYRMNEQFF.

The rearrangement uses TRBV7-2 and TRBJ2-7; the D gene is possibly TRBD1 (5 bases). V dropped 0 bases and J dropped 4 bases, with 7 bases sitting between them. Germline V lookup: CDR1 SGHTA, CDR2 FQGNSA. The CDR3 has 13 amino acids. CDR3 region: CASSLAGPYEQYF. In nucleotides, the CDR3 is TGTGCCAGCAGCTTAGCGGGGCCTTACGAGCAGTACTTC. The full variable domain, in which reference TRBV7-2 and TRBJ2-7 provide the parts outside the CDR3, is GAGVSQSPSNKVTEKGKDVELRCDPISGHTALYWYRQSLGQGLEFLIYFQGNSAPDKSGLPSDRFSAERTGGSVSTLTIQRTQQEDSAVYLCASSLAGPYEQYFGPGTRLTVT.

This clone is a singleton in its sample. The rearrangement links TRBV4-3 to TRBJ1-3, with D uncertain. Trimming shortened V by 2 bases and J by 1 base, and 12 bases separated the two germline ends. CDR1 LGHNA and CDR2 YSLEER come from the germline V gene. This CDR3 is 16 amino acids long. For the CDR3, the DNA is TGCGCCAGCAGCCAAAACGTTCGGGGTTCTGGAAACACCATATATTTT. It is translated as CASSQNVRGSGNTIYF.

This chain uses TRBV28 with TRBJ2-2, with 8 bases matching TRBD2. Per the germline V gene, CDR1 is MDHEN and CDR2 is SYDVKM. Losses at the gene ends were 5 bases for V and 5 bases for J; bases not matched to a gene: 7. The CDR3 spans 15 residues. The CDR3, as DNA: TGTGCCAGCAGTCGTCGGGGGGGCCGGACCGGGGAGCTGTTTTTT. This codes for CASSRRGGRTGELFF.

V is TRBV11-2 and J is TRBJ2-1; TRBD2 matches 7 bases. Germline V gives CDR1 SGHAT, CDR2 FQNNGV. The CDR3 sequence is 14 residues long. Germline trimming cut 5 bases from V and 3 bases from J; bases unmatched to any gene: 4. CDR3 amino acids: CASSPLAVYNEQFF. The CDR3 DNA reads TGTGCCAGCAGCCCTCTAGCGGTCTACAATGAGCAGTTCTTC. Using reference TRBV11-2 and TRBJ2-1 for the parts outside the CDR3, the full variable domain is EAGVAQSPRYKIIEKRQSVAFWCNPISGHATLYWYQQILGQGPKLLIQFQNNGVVDDSQLPKDRFSAERLKGVDSTLKIQPAKLEDSAVYLCASSPLAVYNEQFFGPGTRLTVL.

This clone was observed a handful of times. The chain has TRBV5-5 and TRBJ1-3; D not certain. The CDR3 totals 15 residues. Trimming shortened V by 4 bases and J by 2 bases, and 13 bases separated the two germline ends. Germline V gives CDR1 SGHKS, CDR2 YYEKEE (reference sequence). CDR3 DNA sequence: TGTGCCAGCAGCAGAATGGCGGCAGCTGGAAACACCATATATTTT. This encodes CASSRMAAAGNTIYF.

V and J are TRBV30 and TRBJ1-4; 9 nucleotides match TRBD1. The CDR3 extends over 15 amino acids. Germline V CDR1 and CDR2: GTSNPN, SVGIG (reference sequence). With 2 bases clipped from V and 8 bases from J, the junction kept 9 bases outside the gene matches. This chain's CDR3 is CAWSQDRGVREKLFF. The CDR3 bases are TGTGCCTGGAGTCAGGACAGGGGTGTTCGGGAAAAACTGTTTTTT.

The rearrangement uses TRBV11-3 and TRBJ2-5, with D possibly matching TRBD1 (5 bases). Germline V gene lookup returns CDR1 SGHNT and CDR2 YENEEA. Between the trimmed V and J ends, which lost 3 bases and 7 bases, there was a span of 6 bases. The CDR3 has 11 residues. The DNA of the CDR3 is TGTGCCAGCAGCTTTAGGGGGACCCAGTACTTC. As protein: CASSFRGTQYF.